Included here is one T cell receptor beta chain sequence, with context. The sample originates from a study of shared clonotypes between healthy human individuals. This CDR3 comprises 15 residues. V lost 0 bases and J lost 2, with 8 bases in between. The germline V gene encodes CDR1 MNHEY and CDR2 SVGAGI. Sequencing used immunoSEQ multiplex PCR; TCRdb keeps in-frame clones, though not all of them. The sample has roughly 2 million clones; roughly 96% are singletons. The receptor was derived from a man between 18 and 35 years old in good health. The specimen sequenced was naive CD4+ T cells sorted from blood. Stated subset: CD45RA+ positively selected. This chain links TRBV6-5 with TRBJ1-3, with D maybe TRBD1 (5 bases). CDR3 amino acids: CASSYSGVTGNTIYF. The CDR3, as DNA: TGTGCCAGCAGTTACTCAGGGGTTACTGGAAACACCATATATTTT.